These T cell receptor beta chains were read from a single sample in a study of blood T cells in healthy people across ages. TCRdb reprocessed the 5' RACE reads via MiXCR and lists one record per CDR3 protein. The top ten clones hold 7% to 9.5% of a sample with about 1.5 million distinct CDR3 sequences, around two fifths of them seen once. What was sequenced was blood. Receptor source: a woman between 18 and 30 years old in good health. Both conserved end residues are part of each CDR3. The order of the fields is J gene, CDR3 length, V gene, D gene, CDR3 protein. A D gene is named only where the DNA matches it firmly.

J: TRBJ2-3
length: 16
V: TRBV9
D: TRBD2
CDR3: CASSVEVAGGTDTQYF

J: TRBJ2-7
length: 16
V: TRBV7-2
D: .
CDR3: CASSVRLPANLYEQYF

J: TRBJ1-2
length: 13
V: TRBV6-1
D: .
CDR3: CASSEWGSYGYTF

J: TRBJ1-2
length: 11
V: TRBV6-1
D: .
CDR3: CATARGGGYTF

J: TRBJ2-4
length: 15
V: TRBV20-1
D: TRBD2
CDR3: CSDLAGDLAYNEQYF

J: TRBJ2-3
length: 18
V: TRBV10-2
D: TRBD2
CDR3: CASRLGLAHSTSTDTQYF

J: TRBJ2-7
length: 14
V: TRBV2
D: .
CDR3: CASRRAGVNYEQYF

J: TRBJ2-3
length: 11
V: TRBV5-1
D: .
CDR3: CASTYADTQYF

J: TRBJ2-2
length: 15
V: TRBV28
D: TRBD2
CDR3: CASGSLAGSTGELFF

J: TRBJ2-5
length: 18
V: TRBV27
D: TRBD2
CDR3: CASSLRVLAGGREETQYF

J: TRBJ2-1
length: 11
V: TRBV20-1
D: .
CDR3: CSVKMLGEQFF

J: TRBJ1-2
length: 15
V: TRBV20-1
D: .
CDR3: CSARSGGHTNYGYTF

J: TRBJ1-3
length: 11
V: TRBV20-1
D: .
CDR3: CSAAGGNTIYF

J: TRBJ2-5
length: 14
V: TRBV25-1
D: .
CDR3: CASSDDRRGETQYF

J: TRBJ2-1
length: 15
V: TRBV3-1
D: .
CDR3: CASSPTNNPYNEQFF

J: TRBJ2-7
length: 13
V: TRBV20-1
D: .
CDR3: CSARADSSYEQYF

J: TRBJ1-5
length: 16
V: TRBV20-1
D: .
CDR3: CSARVRAGSSNQPQHF

J: TRBJ2-7
length: 16
V: TRBV28
D: TRBD2
CDR3: CASVLGKGGGSYEQYF

J: TRBJ2-7
length: 15
V: TRBV7-9
D: TRBD1
CDR3: CASSAGQGSYNEQYF

J: TRBJ2-5
length: 14
V: TRBV21-1
D: .
CDR3: CASSKETGSETQYF

J: TRBJ1-2
length: 14
V: TRBV12-3/TRBV12-4
D: TRBD1
CDR3: CASSFRQGSYGYTF

J: TRBJ1-1
length: 15
V: TRBV20-1
D: .
CDR3: CSAFEGRGLNTEAFF

J: TRBJ2-3
length: 14
V: TRBV27
D: .
CDR3: CASSLNRYTDTQYF

J: TRBJ2-1
length: 15
V: TRBV25-1
D: TRBD1
CDR3: CASSERGQAYNEQFF